These 26 T cell receptor beta chains were sequenced from one sample in a study of shared clonotypes between healthy human individuals. The data were produced by immunoSEQ multiplex PCR, yet TCRdb's version contains in-frame clones alone and is incomplete. The sample lists around 1.5 million clones, nearly 99% occurring once. Sequenced: naive CD4+ T cells sorted from blood. The subset is: CD45RA+ positively selected. These receptors originate from a man aged 30 to 39 in good health.

This chain uses TRBV2 with TRBJ1-2; the match to TRBD1 covers 8 bases. The CDR3 sequence is 13 residues long. With 6 bases clipped from V and 7 bases from J, the junction kept 7 bases outside the gene matches. Germline loops: CDR1 SNHLY, CDR2 FYNNEI. This CDR3 reads CASRSGQGGGYTF. CDR3 sequence (DNA): TGTGCCAGCAGATCCGGACAGGGAGGTGGCTACACCTTC.

This chain uses TRBV9 with TRBJ2-6; 7 positions match TRBD1. Germline CDR1 SGDLS, CDR2 YYNGEE. The ends lost 7 bases at V and 0 bases at J; junction bases unmatched: 4. This CDR3 has 15 amino acids. The CDR3 bases are TGTGCCAGCGACAGGGAGAACTCTGGGGCCAACGTCCTGACTTTC. This sequence encodes CASDRENSGANVLTF.

A remark on this clone: This sample includes further DNA sequences coding for the same CDR3. The chain couples TRBV5-1 to TRBJ2-7, with a weak D call TRBD1 (7 bases). The CDR3 has 15 amino acids. Germline CDR1 is SGHRS and CDR2 is YFSETQ. Trimming stripped 0 bases from V and 1 base from J, with 11 bases between. CDR3 sequence (DNA): TGCGCCAGCAGCTTGGGACAGGGAGGTTCCTACGAGCAGTACTTC. Translating it yields CASSLGQGGSYEQYF.

The rearrangement uses TRBV4-2 and TRBJ1-4; D may be TRBD1 (5 bases). The CDR3 runs to 16 residues. Trimming removed 0 bases at V and 5 bases at J, with 13 bases between. CDR1 is LGHNA and CDR2 is YNFKEQ in the germline V gene. The CDR3 DNA reads TGTGCCAGCAGCCAAGAAACGGGACGGATAAATGAAAAACTGTTTTTT. Translating gives CASSQETGRINEKLFF.

The chain joins TRBV20-1 to TRBJ1-2; D is unclear. Germline CDR1 DFQATT, CDR2 SNEGSKA (reference sequence). The V end lost 1 base, the J end lost 6 bases, and 6 bases lay between the germline ends. The CDR3 is 11 amino acids. Here the CDR3 reads CSARVRNGYTF. CDR3 bases: TGCAGTGCTAGAGTACGGAATGGCTACACCTTC.

This chain connects TRBV7-6 to TRBJ1-1; 12 nucleotides line up with TRBD1. This CDR3 has 16 amino acids. With 5 bases clipped from V and 1 base from J, the junction kept 5 bases outside the gene matches. Germline CDR1 and CDR2: SGHVS and FNYEAQ. The DNA for the CDR3 is TGTGCCAGCAGCACCCGGGACAGGGGGCAGAACACTGAAGCTTTCTTT. Translated, it gives CASSTRDRGQNTEAFF. Together with reference TRBV7-6 and TRBJ1-1, the CDR3 gives the full variable domain: GAGVSQSPRYKVTKRGQDVALRCDPISGHVSLYWYRQALGQGPEFLTYFNYEAQQDKSGLPNDRFSAERPEGSISTLTIQRTEQRDSAMYRCASSTRDRGQNTEAFFGQGTRLTVV.

The rearrangement uses TRBV27 and TRBJ2-3; 9 bases map to TRBD2. Germline lookup yields CDR1 MNHEY and CDR2 SMNVEV (reference sequence). Trimming at V came to 6 bases and at J to 2 bases, leaving 9 bases not matched to a gene. This CDR3 is built from 16 residues. DNA for the CDR3: TGTGCCAGCAGCCCCGCTAGCGGGGACGCCACAGATACGCAGTATTTT. Protein product: CASSPASGDATDTQYF.

As concerns this clone: Other DNA sequences in this sample translate to the same CDR3. V and J are TRBV27 and TRBJ2-3, with D hard to call. Germline loops: CDR1 MNHEY, CDR2 SMNVEV (reference sequence). V shed 3 bases and J shed 0 bases, with 7 bases lying between them. This CDR3 is 14 amino acids long. CDR3 sequence (DNA): TGTGCCAGCAGTTTGGGCCTGAGCACAGATACGCAGTATTTT. Encoded protein: CASSLGLSTDTQYF.

Concerning this clone: This sample includes further DNA sequences coding for the same CDR3. The chain carries TRBV5-1 and TRBJ2-7; 7 positions agree with TRBD2. Germline assignment: CDR1 SGHRS and CDR2 YFSETQ. V shed 0 bases, J shed 2 bases, and the junction held 5 bases outside the gene matches. This CDR3 spans 15 amino acids. CDR3 in DNA: TGCGCCAGCAGCTTGGGCGGGAGCAGAACCTACGAGCAGTACTTC. This encodes CASSLGGSRTYEQYF.

The genes are TRBV5-1 and TRBJ2-3; 12 bases align to TRBD2. With V trimmed by 1 base and J by 4 bases, 4 bases remained unmatched. Germline values: CDR1 SGHRS, CDR2 YFSETQ. The CDR3 contains 16 residues. DNA of the CDR3: TGCGCCAGCAGCTTGCCGGGACTAGCGGGCTCAGATACGCAGTATTTT. It codes for CASSLPGLAGSDTQYF.

The rearrangement uses TRBV19 and TRBJ2-7; TRBD1 aligns across 7 bases. CDR3 length: 13 residues. V trimming: 4 bases; J trimming: 3 bases; junction bases outside the gene matches: 3. From germline, CDR1 is LNHDA and CDR2 SQIVND (reference sequence). The CDR3 DNA is TGTGCCAGTAGTAAGGGACAGAACTACGAGCAGTACTTC. Its translation is CASSKGQNYEQYF.

The chain joins TRBV29-1 to TRBJ2-3, with D possibly being TRBD1 (5 bases). This CDR3 comprises 15 residues. CDR1 and CDR2 from the germline V gene are SQVTM and ANQGSEA. Trimming stripped 6 bases from V and 5 bases from J, with 21 bases between. CDR3 amino acids: CSVLRAHSRRDTQYF. Written as DNA, the CDR3 is TGCAGCGTCCTCAGGGCACACAGTCGAAGAGATACGCAGTATTTT.

Concerning this clone: In the same sample, other DNA sequences code for this CDR3. The chain recombines TRBV5-1 with TRBJ2-7; the D call may be TRBD1 or TRBD2 (6 bases each). Trimming cost V 0 bases and J 6 bases, with 13 bases left between them. The CDR3 runs to 14 residues. Germline assignment: CDR1 SGHRS and CDR2 YFSETQ. The CDR3 sequence: CASSLAPGAGEQYF. CDR3 nucleotide sequence: TGCGCCAGCAGCTTGGCCCCGGGGGCGGGCGAGCAGTACTTC. Using reference TRBV5-1 and TRBJ2-7 for the parts outside the CDR3, the full variable domain is KAGVTQTPRYLIKTRGQQVTLSCSPISGHRSVSWYQQTPGQGLQFLFEYFSETQRNKGNFPGRFSGRQFSNSRSEMNVSTLELGDSALYLCASSLAPGAGEQYFGPGTRLTVT.

The CDR3 DNA reads TGTGCCAGCAGTTTACAGGCTAGCCGCTCCTACGAGCAGTACTTC. Translated: CASSLQASRSYEQYF. The chain carries TRBV28 and TRBJ2-7; D is possibly TRBD2 (5 bases). Germline V gene sequence: CDR1 MDHEN, CDR2 SYDVKM. The length of the CDR3 is 15 residues. V shed 2 bases and J shed 0 bases, with 11 bases lying between them.

This chain joins TRBV7-8 and TRBJ1-2; D uncertain. This CDR3 comprises 13 residues. Germline loops: CDR1 SGHVS, CDR2 FQNEAQ. Trimming stripped 2 bases from V and 0 bases from J, with 4 bases between. CDR3 region: CASSLSPNYGYTF. The CDR3 DNA reads TGTGCCAGCAGCTTATCGCCTAACTATGGCTACACCTTC. Complete variable domain (other parts from reference TRBV7-8 and TRBJ1-2): GAGVSQSPRYKVAKRGQDVALRCDPISGHVSLFWYQQALGQGPEFLTYFQNEAQLDKSGLPSDRFFAERPEGSVSTLKIQRTQQEDSAVYLCASSLSPNYGYTFGSGTRLTVV.

The chain links TRBV28 to TRBJ2-2; D not resolved. The germline gives CDR1 MDHEN, CDR2 SYDVKM. V shed 2 bases and J shed 0 bases, with 10 bases lying between them. CDR3 length: 16 residues. CDR3 DNA sequence: TGTGCCAGCAGTTTAATCAGGATTCCGAACACCGGGGAGCTGTTTTTT. It is translated as CASSLIRIPNTGELFF.

The chain joins TRBV7-8 to TRBJ2-2; no reliable D call. The V and J ends lost 4 bases and 4 bases respectively, with 10 bases between them. Per germline, CDR1 SGHVS and CDR2 FQNEAQ. The CDR3 runs to 14 residues. The CDR3 DNA sequence: TGTGCCAGCAGCTACGGTCAAGCCACCGGGGAGCTGTTTTTT. This codes for CASSYGQATGELFF.

V gene TRBV5-6 combines with J gene TRBJ1-5; D is perhaps TRBD1 (5 bases). Germline loops: CDR1 SGHDT, CDR2 YYEEEE. This CDR3 comprises 17 residues. V was cut by 0 bases and J by 5 bases, with 18 bases left in between. This chain's CDR3 is CASSLGIGHGRDQPQHF. The CDR3 nucleotides are TGTGCCAGCAGCTTGGGTATTGGACACGGGAGGGATCAGCCCCAGCATTTT.

Turning to this clone: Other nucleotide sequences in the sample specify the same CDR3. The chain recombines TRBV28 with TRBJ2-5, with TRBD1 matching over 7 bases. CDR3 size: 14 residues. With V trimmed by 1 base and J by 2 bases, 1 base remained unmatched. CDR1 is MDHEN, CDR2 SYDVKM, per germline. The CDR3 coding sequence is TGTGCCAGCAGTTTATCAGGGGGTCAAGAGACCCAGTACTTC. Translation gives CASSLSGGQETQYF.

Written as DNA, the CDR3 is TGTGCCAGCAGTTACCTGGGGCTAGCGGACTCCTACGAGCAGTACTTC. Its translation is CASSYLGLADSYEQYF. The chain has TRBV6-5 and TRBJ2-7; 7 bases line up with TRBD2. With V trimmed by 2 bases and J by 0 bases, 7 bases remained unmatched. The germline V gene has CDR1 MNHEY and CDR2 SVGAGI. This CDR3 comprises 16 residues.

This clone was counted once. The identical CDR3 is also encoded by other nucleotide sequences in the sample. The V and J genes are TRBV28 and TRBJ2-7, with a possible D match to TRBD1 (6 bases). V lost 6 bases and J lost 3, with 9 bases in between. Germline CDR1 is MDHEN and CDR2 is SYDVKM. The CDR3 loop spans 12 amino acids. CDR3 bases: TGTGCCAGCAGCCCACAGGGCTACGAGCAGTACTTC. Its protein product is CASSPQGYEQYF.

The rearrangement uses TRBV18 and TRBJ2-5; a weak D match, TRBD1 (5 bases). Trimming left V 3 bases short and J 3 bases short, with 11 bases between. This CDR3 spans 14 amino acids. Germline V gene data show CDR1 as KGHSH and CDR2 as LQKENI. The CDR3 here is CASSPLTAKETQYF. As DNA, the CDR3 is TGTGCCAGCTCACCCTTGACAGCGAAAGAGACCCAGTACTTC.

The chain recombines TRBV19 with TRBJ2-2, with unresolved D. The V gene lost 6 bases and the J gene lost 2 bases, with 10 bases spanning the gap. This CDR3 contains 14 residues. Germline V CDR1 and CDR2: LNHDA, SQIVND (reference sequence). The CDR3 coding sequence is TGTGCCAGTAGCGTGACACTTAACACCGGGGAGCTGTTTTTT. Amino acid sequence: CASSVTLNTGELFF.

Turning to this clone: A read error may produce the germline difference seen at one junction end. The identical CDR3 is also encoded by other nucleotide sequences in the sample. V usage is TRBV6-1 and J usage is TRBJ1-5; 10 bases are shared with TRBD1. The CDR3 totals 13 residues. CDR1 MNHNS and CDR2 SASEGT come from the germline V gene. In DNA, the CDR3 is TGTGCCAGCAGGACAGGGGGCAACCAGCCCCAGCATTTT. This encodes CASRTGGNQPQHF.

The V call is TRBV28, the J call TRBJ2-3, with 15 bases identical to TRBD2. The CDR3 extends over 16 amino acids. The junction had 7 bases not matched to a gene; V was cut back by 6 bases and J by 6 bases. Per the germline V gene, CDR1 is MDHEN and CDR2 is SYDVKM. DNA of the CDR3: TGTGCCAGCAGGGGGACTAGCGGGAGGACGGTCGATACGCAGTATTTT. Translating gives CASRGTSGRTVDTQYF.

V gene TRBV7-9 combines with J gene TRBJ2-5; 7 nucleotides align to TRBD2. The germline V gene encodes CDR1 SEHNR and CDR2 FQNEAQ (reference sequence). This CDR3 comprises 16 residues. V dropped 5 bases and J dropped 3; count of bases not matched to a gene: 12. CDR3 amino acids: CASSRPVTSEKETQYF. The CDR3, as DNA: TGTGCCAGCAGCCGTCCCGTTACTAGCGAGAAAGAGACCCAGTACTTC.